The 13 T cell receptor beta chains below were found in one sample sequenced in a study of blood T cell repertoires in COVID-19. The data were produced by immunoSEQ multiplex PCR, yet TCRdb's version contains in-frame clones alone and is incomplete. The sample lists under 85,000 clones; roughly 84% were seen once. Material: peripheral blood. The receptors originated from a man aged 45 to 65 with acute or convalescent COVID-19.

This clone was seen a few times. The J gene is TRBJ1-1, the V gene TRBV5-1, with unresolved D. Per the germline V gene, CDR1 is SGHRS and CDR2 is YFSETQ. Trimming left V 4 bases short and J 4 bases short, with 11 bases between. The CDR3 spans 13 residues. The DNA of the CDR3 is TGCGCCAGCAGCCCGGGTGGGAGCACTGAAGCTTTCTTT. It translates to CASSPGGSTEAFF.

This clone came up once. The chain has TRBV11-3 and TRBJ2-1; TRBD1 aligns across 9 bases. The J segment lost 8 bases and the V segment lost 0 bases, leaving 11 bases of the junction unmatched. The CDR3 runs 17 residues. Germline V gene sequence: CDR1 SGHNT, CDR2 YENEEA. In nucleotides, the CDR3 is TGTGCCAGCAGCTTAGAAACAAACAGGGGGCGCATCGATGAGCAGTTCTTC. Protein: CASSLETNRGRIDEQFF.

The rearrangement joins TRBV27 to TRBJ1-6; 9 bases map to TRBD1. The ends lost 2 bases at V and 6 bases at J; junction bases unmatched: 8. From germline, CDR1 is MNHEY and CDR2 SMNVEV (reference sequence). CDR3 length: 17 amino acids. CDR3 sequence reads: CASSLRGTGYGNSPLHF. In nucleotides, the CDR3 is TGTGCCAGCAGTTTACGCGGGACAGGGTACGGTAATTCACCCCTCCACTTT.

This rearrangement joins TRBV29-1 to TRBJ2-5; 8 positions match TRBD2. The CDR3 is 14 residues long. V was pared by 5 bases and J by 1 base, with 6 bases of the junction left unmatched. The germline V gene has CDR1 SQVTM and CDR2 ANQGSEA. The CDR3 reads CSVWTTSVQETQYF. The CDR3 DNA sequence: TGCAGCGTTTGGACGACTAGCGTCCAAGAGACCCAGTACTTC.

The chain links TRBV19 to TRBJ2-2; D remains unclear. Germline V gene data show CDR1 as LNHDA and CDR2 as SQIVND (reference sequence). CDR3 length equals 16 residues. The V and J ends lost 5 bases and 3 bases respectively, with 16 bases between them. The CDR3 sequence: CASSLLHGRDTGELFF. CDR3 nucleotide sequence: TGTGCCAGTAGTCTCTTACACGGTCGGGACACCGGGGAGCTGTTTTTT.

The gene calls are TRBV3-1 (or the pseudogene TRBV3-2) and TRBJ2-2; 8 bases are shared with TRBD1. CDR3 length: 15 residues. J was trimmed by 5 bases and V by 3 bases; bases with no gene match: 5. CDR1 and CDR2 from the germline V gene are LGHDT and YNNKEL (reference sequence). This chain's CDR3 is CASSHRGRGTGELFF. The CDR3 coding sequence is TGTGCCAGCAGCCACAGGGGGCGAGGGACCGGGGAGCTGTTTTTT.

The chain employs TRBV24-1 and TRBJ2-1; 11 bases map to TRBD2. The CDR3 runs 18 residues. The V and J ends lost 4 bases and 4 bases, in that order; junction bases with no gene match: 11. CDR1 is KGHDR, CDR2 SFDVKD, per germline. Here the CDR3 reads CATSERDSGRVFYNEQFF. The CDR3 nucleotides read TGTGCCACCAGTGAGCGAGATAGCGGGAGGGTATTTTACAATGAGCAGTTCTTC.

The chain employs TRBV28 and TRBJ2-5, with 8 positions matching TRBD2. CDR1 is MDHEN and CDR2 is SYDVKM in the germline V gene. The CDR3 is made up of 15 amino acids. The junction had 6 bases not matched to a gene; V was cut back by 1 base and J by 5 bases. For the CDR3, the DNA is TGTGCCAGCAGTTTATCTCAAGCGGGGGAGGAGACCCAGTACTTC. It codes for CASSLSQAGEETQYF.

The chain has TRBV28 and TRBJ1-1, with 8 bases matching TRBD1. V was clipped by 6 bases and J by 5 bases; unmatched bases: 11. CDR3 length: 15 amino acids. CDR1 is MDHEN, CDR2 SYDVKM, per germline. The CDR3 DNA follows: TGTGCCAGCAGACTATCAGGGGGCGCTTTAACTGAAGCTTTCTTT. It encodes CASRLSGGALTEAFF. The full variable domain, with the rest looked up from reference TRBV28 and TRBJ1-1, is DVKVTQSSRYLVKRTGEKVFLECVQDMDHENMFWYRQDPGLGLRLIYFSYDVKMKEKGDIPEGYSVSREKKERFSLILESASTNQTSMYLCASRLSGGALTEAFFGQGTRLTVV.

This chain links TRBV7-8 with TRBJ1-2; the match to TRBD1 covers 8 bases. The V gene's germline CDR1 is SGHVS and CDR2 FQNEAQ. CDR3 size: 13 residues. V shed 4 bases and J 8 bases; nucleotides not matched to a gene: 6. DNA of the CDR3: TGTGCCAGCAGCTCGACAGGGGTCGGAGGCTACACCTTC. Its translation is CASSSTGVGGYTF. Full variable domain (missing parts from reference TRBV7-8 and TRBJ1-2): GAGVSQSPRYKVAKRGQDVALRCDPISGHVSLFWYQQALGQGPEFLTYFQNEAQLDKSGLPSDRFFAERPEGSVSTLKIQRTQQEDSAVYLCASSSTGVGGYTFGSGTRLTVV.

On this clone: The sample holds other DNA sequences that translate to the same CDR3. The rearrangement links TRBV6-5 to TRBJ1-2; tentatively, D is TRBD1 (6 bases). V lost 6 bases and J lost 5, with 7 bases in between. The germline gives CDR1 MNHEY, CDR2 SVGAGI. The CDR3 covers 11 residues. The CDR3 nucleotides read TGTGCCAGCAGACAGGGATATGGCTACACCTTC. This sequence encodes CASRQGYGYTF.

The V gene is TRBV6-1, the J gene TRBJ2-2, with 8 bases that match TRBD2. The V gene end was trimmed by 1 base and the J gene end by 5 bases; junction bases not matched to a gene: 3. CDR1 MNHNS and CDR2 SASEGT come from the germline V gene. This CDR3 spans 15 amino acids. CDR3 amino acids: CASSEGAGATGELFF. In nucleotides, the CDR3 is TGTGCCAGCAGTGAAGGAGCGGGAGCGACCGGGGAGCTGTTTTTT.

The chain carries TRBV18 and TRBJ1-3; D uncertain. The CDR3 is 16 amino acids. The V and J ends lost 3 bases and 0 bases respectively, with 12 bases between them. Germline V lookup: CDR1 KGHSH, CDR2 LQKENI. DNA of the CDR3: TGTGCCAGCTCACCCGTGGGAGTTGACTCTGGAAACACCATATATTTT. Amino acid sequence: CASSPVGVDSGNTIYF.